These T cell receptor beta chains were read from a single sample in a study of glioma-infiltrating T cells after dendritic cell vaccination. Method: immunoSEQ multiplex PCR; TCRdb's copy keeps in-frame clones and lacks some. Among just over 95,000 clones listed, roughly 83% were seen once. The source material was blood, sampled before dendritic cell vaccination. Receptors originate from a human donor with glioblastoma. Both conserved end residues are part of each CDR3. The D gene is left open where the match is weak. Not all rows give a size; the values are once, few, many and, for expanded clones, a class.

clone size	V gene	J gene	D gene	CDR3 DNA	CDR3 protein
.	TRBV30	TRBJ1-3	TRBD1	TGTGCCTGGAGTCTCCGGGACAGGATTACTGGAAACACCATATATTTT	CAWSLRDRITGNTIYF
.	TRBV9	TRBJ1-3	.	TGTGCCAGCAGCGTAGGTAGCTCTGGAAACACCATATATTTT	CASSVGSSGNTIYF
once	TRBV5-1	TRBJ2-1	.	TGCGCCAGCAGCTTGGCCCTAGACCGGAACAATGAGCAGTTCTTC	CASSLALDRNNEQFF
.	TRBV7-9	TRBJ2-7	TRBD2	TGTGCCAGCAGCTACACTTCCTCTCCGGGACTAGCTCTAAGGGAGCAGTACTTC	CASSYTSSPGLALREQYF
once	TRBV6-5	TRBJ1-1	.	TGTGCCAGCACCCCCACGGGAGGGAGGGCTGAAGCTTTCTTT	CASTPTGGRAEAFF
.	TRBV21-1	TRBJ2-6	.	TGTGCCAGCACCAGGGCAGCCAGCTCTGGGGCCAACGTCCTGACTTTC	CASTRAASSGANVLTF
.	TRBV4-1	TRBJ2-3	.	TGCGCCAGCAGCCAGGCGGGGACTAGCACAGATACGCAGTATTTT	CASSQAGTSTDTQYF
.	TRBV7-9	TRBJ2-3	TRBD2	TGTGCCAGCAGCTTAGTACTAGCGGACTATTATACGCAGTATTTT	CASSLVLADYYTQYF
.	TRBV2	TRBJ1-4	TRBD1	TGTGCCAGCATGGACAGGGCTACTAATGAAAAACTGTTTTTT	CASMDRATNEKLFF
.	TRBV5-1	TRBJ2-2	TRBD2	TGCGCCAGCAGCTCGACTAGCGGGGGGCCGGGGGAGCTGTTTTTT	CASSSTSGGPGELFF
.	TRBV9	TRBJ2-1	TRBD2	TGTGCCAGCAGCGCGACTAGCGGGAACAATGAGCAGTTCTTC	CASSATSGNNEQFF
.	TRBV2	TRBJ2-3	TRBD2	TGTGCCAGCAGGAGACTAGCCCCGGGTACAGATACGCAGTATTTT	CASRRLAPGTDTQYF
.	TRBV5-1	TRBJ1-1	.	TGCGCCAGCAGCTGGGGGGGGGAGACTGAAGCTTTCTTT	CASSWGGETEAFF
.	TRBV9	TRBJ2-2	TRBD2	TGTGCCAGCAGCGCCCGACTAGCGGAGACCGGGGAGCTGTTTTTT	CASSARLAETGELFF
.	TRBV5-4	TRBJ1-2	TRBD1	TGTGCCAGCAGCTCCCGGGACAGGGGGAACTATGGCTACACCTTC	CASSSRDRGNYGYTF
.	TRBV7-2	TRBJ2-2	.	TGTGCCAGCAGCTTAGTTACTGGGCGGGTCACCGGGGAGCTGTTTTTT	CASSLVTGRVTGELFF
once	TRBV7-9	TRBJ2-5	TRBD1	TGTGCCAGCAGCCACAGGGGAGAGACCCAGTACTTC	CASSHRGETQYF
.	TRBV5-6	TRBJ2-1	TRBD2	TGTGCCAGCAGCTTGCCGGGACTAGCGGGTCGGAATGAGCAGTTCTTC	CASSLPGLAGRNEQFF
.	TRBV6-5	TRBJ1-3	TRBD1	TGTGCCAGCAGAGGGACAGGGTCTGGAAACACCATATATTTT	CASRGTGSGNTIYF
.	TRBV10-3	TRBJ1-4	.	TGTGCCGCCAGTTCGGTTGCGAGGGAAAAACTGTTTTTT	CAASSVAREKLFF
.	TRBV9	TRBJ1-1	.	TGTGCCAGCAGCGTAATCACAGGGTTGCTGAACACTGAAGCTTTCTTT	CASSVITGLLNTEAFF
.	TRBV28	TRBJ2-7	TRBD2	TGTGCCAGCAGTTTAGGACTAGCTTCCATCTACGAGCAGTACTTC	CASSLGLASIYEQYF
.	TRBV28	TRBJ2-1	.	TGTGCCAGCAGTAAGTACACGCTCGTGAATGAGCAGTTCTTC	CASSKYTLVNEQFF
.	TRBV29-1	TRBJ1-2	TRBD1	TGCAGCGTCGATCCTACAGGGGCCGCCTATGGCTACACCTTC	CSVDPTGAAYGYTF
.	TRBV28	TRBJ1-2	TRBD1	TGTGCCAGCAGTTGGGACAGGGCTTTAGGCTACACCTTC	CASSWDRALGYTF
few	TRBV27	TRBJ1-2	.	TGTGCCAGCAGTTTAGAAAAACAGGGCTACTATGGCTACACCTTC	CASSLEKQGYYGYTF
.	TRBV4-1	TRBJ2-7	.	TGCGCCAGCAGCCATCCCCGCGGCAGGGGTTCCTACGAGCAGTACTTC	CASSHPRGRGSYEQYF
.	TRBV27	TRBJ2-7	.	TGTGCCAGCAGTTTGGTCCAGCGGACGTCCTACGAGCAGTACTTC	CASSLVQRTSYEQYF
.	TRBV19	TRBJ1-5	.	TGTGCCAGCGGGGGACGGAGAAATCAGCCCCAGCATTTT	CASGGRRNQPQHF
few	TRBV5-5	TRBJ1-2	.	TGTGCCAGCAGCCGAAACAGTGGCTACACCTTC	CASSRNSGYTF
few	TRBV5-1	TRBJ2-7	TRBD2	TGCGCCAGCAGCCGACTAGCGGGAGCTTACGAGCAGTACTTC	CASSRLAGAYEQYF
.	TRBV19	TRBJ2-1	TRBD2	TGTGCCAGTAGAATTGTGGCGGGAGGGCCAGTCAGCGAGCAGTTCTTC	CASRIVAGGPVSEQFF
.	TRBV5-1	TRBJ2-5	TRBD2	TGCGCCAGCGCGAACTCGGGAGGGTTTGGGATAGAGACCCAGTACTTC	CASANSGGFGIETQYF
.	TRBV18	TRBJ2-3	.	TGTGCCAGCTCACCGGTCAGGGGAACTAGCACAGATACGCAGTATTTT	CASSPVRGTSTDTQYF
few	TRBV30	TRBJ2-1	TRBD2	TGTGCCTGGAGTCGTCTAGCGGGGCTTGAGCAGTTCTTC	CAWSRLAGLEQFF
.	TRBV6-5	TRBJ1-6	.	TGTGCCAGCAGTTATGAGGGCTCCTATAATTCACCCCTCCACTTT	CASSYEGSYNSPLHF
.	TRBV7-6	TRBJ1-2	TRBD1	TGTGCCAGCAGCTTAAGTTTAGGGACAGGGCATGGCTACACCTTC	CASSLSLGTGHGYTF
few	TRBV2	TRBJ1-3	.	TGTGCCAGCAGGGTGACAGGTTCTGGAAACACCATATATTTT	CASRVTGSGNTIYF
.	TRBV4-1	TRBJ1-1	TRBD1	TGCGCCAGCAGTCGAAGACAGGGGGTGGACACTGAAGCTTTCTTT	CASSRRQGVDTEAFF
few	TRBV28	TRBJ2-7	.	TGTGCCAGCAGACTCGACTCCTACGAGCAGTACTTC	CASRLDSYEQYF
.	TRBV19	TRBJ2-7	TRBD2	TGTGCCAGTAGTAGACTAGCTGAGAGCTCCTACGAGCAGTACTTC	CASSRLAESSYEQYF
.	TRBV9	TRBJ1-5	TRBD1	TGTGCCAGCAGCCTGAACTCGCGGGACAGGCCTTTTACGAAATTATATAGCAATCAGCCCCAGCATTTT	CASSLNSRDRPFTKLYSNQPQHF
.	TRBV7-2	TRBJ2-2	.	TGTGCCAGCAGCATAGGACTCACGAACACCGGGGAGCTGTTTTTT	CASSIGLTNTGELFF
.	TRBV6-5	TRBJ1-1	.	TGTGCCAGCAGTTACGGCGGATCCGTTTACACTGAAGCTTTCTTT	CASSYGGSVYTEAFF
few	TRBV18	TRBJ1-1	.	TGTGCCAGCTCACCACGGGGGGGAGCCCTGAACACTGAAGCTTTCTTT	CASSPRGGALNTEAFF